A single sample is the source of the 27 T cell receptor beta chains below, sequenced in a study of blood T cell repertoires in COVID-19 (dated by TCRdb to about 2020). Libraries were made using the immunoSEQ multiplex PCR assay. Sourced from immuneACCESS, this table was stored by TCRdb with only in-frame sequences that have V and J called. A share of the clones is absent; for the studies checked, an unresolved V gene accounts for under half, and the remainder has no known explanation. The sample profile shows about 300,000 clones; about 85% of them were found once. Jointly, the top ten make up 4.5% to 7% of the sample. The sequencing sample was made of PBMCs or T cells enriched from blood (not recorded which). These receptors all come from a woman aged 25 to 39 who had recovered from COVID-19.

The CDR3 sequence: CASATGPTNTEAFF. The CDR3 DNA sequence: TGTGCCAGCGCGACAGGGCCCACGAACACTGAAGCTTTCTTT. The rearrangement uses TRBV7-3 and TRBJ1-1; 7 nucleotides match TRBD1. The length of the CDR3 is 14 residues. Unmatched junction bases numbered 7, after V lost 8 bases and J lost 1 base. CDR1 is SGHTA, CDR2 FQGTGA, per germline.

The chain has TRBV6-5 and TRBJ1-6; the D is unclear. The germline V and J ends were trimmed by 7 bases and 12 bases, with 19 bases remaining between them. CDR1 is MNHEY, CDR2 SVGAGI, per germline. The CDR3 is made up of 14 amino acids. CDR3: CASKRVLLVEPLHF. The CDR3 bases are TGTGCCAGCAAGCGTGTCCTACTTGTAGAACCCCTCCACTTT.

This chain joins TRBV10-3 and TRBJ2-3; D gene unclear. V was pared by 2 bases and J by 1 base, with 10 bases between. From germline, CDR1 is ENHRY and CDR2 SYGVKD. This CDR3 spans 15 amino acids. CDR3 in amino acids: CAISELFPRTDTQYF. The DNA of the CDR3 is TGTGCCATCAGTGAGCTCTTTCCCCGCACAGATACGCAGTATTTT.

This chain uses TRBV11-2 with TRBJ1-1, with 7 bases lining up with TRBD1. The CDR3 is 16 amino acids. Germline V gene lookup returns CDR1 SGHAT and CDR2 FQNNGV. V lost 0 bases and J lost 0; bases outside the gene matches: 4. In nucleotides, the CDR3 is TGTGCCAGCAGCTTAGAAAGGGACAGAATGAACACTGAAGCTTTCTTT. Residues: CASSLERDRMNTEAFF.

The J gene is TRBJ1-2, the V gene TRBV30; the D is unclear. The CDR3 runs 13 residues. Germline V lookup: CDR1 GTSNPN, CDR2 SVGIG (reference sequence). V shed 0 bases and J shed 3 bases, with 8 bases lying between them. CDR3 amino acids: CAWSVRGHYGYTF. The DNA of the CDR3 is TGTGCCTGGAGTGTACGCGGCCACTATGGCTACACCTTC.

The rearrangement links TRBV18 to TRBJ2-1; 7 bases align to TRBD1. Per the germline V gene, CDR1 is KGHSH and CDR2 is LQKENI. This CDR3 has 17 amino acids. V lost 4 bases and J lost 1; bases outside the gene matches: 10. For the CDR3, the DNA is TGTGCCAGCTCACACAATGACAGGGTTGGGTCCTACAATGAGCAGTTCTTC. This translates into CASSHNDRVGSYNEQFF.

This sequence joins TRBV6-5 and TRBJ1-1; D gene ambiguous. Trimming stripped 2 bases from V and 2 bases from J, with 15 bases between. CDR3 size: 16 residues. The germline V gene encodes CDR1 MNHEY and CDR2 SVGAGI. The CDR3 region is CASSYLTVGFNTEAFF. The CDR3 DNA reads TGTGCCAGCAGTTACCTTACCGTCGGGTTTAACACTGAAGCTTTCTTT.

The chain is built from TRBV29-1 and TRBJ2-2, with TRBD1 identical over 8 bases. Germline V lookup: CDR1 SQVTM, CDR2 ANQGSEA. The trim removed 4 bases at V and 7 bases at J, leaving 8 bases unmatched. This CDR3 is 14 amino acids long. As DNA, the CDR3 is TGCAGCGTTGGCCGGACAGGGACTGTCGGGGAGCTGTTTTTT. Its protein is CSVGRTGTVGELFF.

The chain joins TRBV19 to TRBJ1-2; 10 bases fit TRBD1. Germline-derived CDR1 and CDR2 are LNHDA and SQIVND (reference sequence). V lost 2 bases and J lost 3; bases outside the gene matches: 3. The CDR3 extends over 15 amino acids. The CDR3 region is CASSIMTGGDYGYTF. CDR3 bases: TGTGCCAGTAGTATAATGACAGGGGGCGACTATGGCTACACCTTC.

This rearrangement joins TRBV27 to TRBJ2-3, with 7 nucleotides matching TRBD1. The CDR3 sequence is 15 residues long. Germline trimming cut 5 bases from V and 3 bases from J; bases unmatched to any gene: 8. Germline-derived CDR1 and CDR2 are MNHEY and SMNVEV (reference sequence). The CDR3 bases are TGTGCCAGCAGTACGACAGGGCGGGCAACAGATACGCAGTATTTT. It translates to CASSTTGRATDTQYF.

The chain uses TRBV9 and TRBJ2-1; 9 bases map to TRBD2. With 4 bases clipped from V and 4 bases from J, the junction kept 9 bases outside the gene matches. Germline values: CDR1 SGDLS, CDR2 YYNGEE. The CDR3 length is 16 residues. CDR3 in DNA: TGTGCCAGCAGCCCTCGTTCTAGCGGGGTTTACAATGAGCAGTTCTTC. Encoded protein: CASSPRSSGVYNEQFF.

The genes are TRBV2 and TRBJ2-3; TRBD2 aligns across 9 bases. Germline values: CDR1 SNHLY, CDR2 FYNNEI. The CDR3 covers 15 residues. With V trimmed by 3 bases and J by 6 bases, 7 bases remained unmatched. The CDR3 DNA reads as TGTGCCAGCAGTGAGGTAGCGGGAGCGCTGGATACGCAGTATTTT. Its translation is CASSEVAGALDTQYF.

This sequence joins TRBV10-3 and TRBJ2-3, with 10 bases matching TRBD2. The CDR3 has 20 amino acids. Trimming at V came to 0 bases and at J to 0 bases, leaving 12 bases not matched to a gene. In germline, CDR1 is ENHRY, CDR2 SYGVKD. CDR3 nucleotide sequence: TGTGCCATCAGTGAGTCAAGGCTAGCGGGGGTCCTTTCTAGCACAGATACGCAGTATTTT. The encoded protein is CAISESRLAGVLSSTDTQYF.

A note on this clone: Sequence at one end of the junction differs from germline and may be a read error. The chain recombines TRBV29-1 with TRBJ1-2; D is unresolved. This CDR3 comprises 12 residues. Germline V gene lookup returns CDR1 SQVTM and CDR2 ANQGSEA. The CDR3 nucleotides are TGCAGCGTCGAAGAGGGCATCTATGGCTACACCTTC. Protein: CSVEEGIYGYTF.

The chain is built from TRBV7-8 and TRBJ2-2, with 9 nucleotides matching TRBD1. The CDR3 spans 16 residues. Per the germline V gene, CDR1 is SGHVS and CDR2 is FQNEAQ. Trimming cost V 5 bases and J 6 bases; bases outside gene matches: 10. CDR3 protein: CASSVTGTGRSGELFF. In DNA form, the CDR3 reads TGTGCCAGCAGCGTAACCGGGACAGGGAGGTCCGGGGAGCTGTTTTTT.

V and J are TRBV9 and TRBJ2-1; 8 bases align to TRBD2. V shed 3 bases, J shed 5 bases, and the junction held 7 bases outside the gene matches. There are 15 residues in the CDR3. The germline gives CDR1 SGDLS, CDR2 YYNGEE. The CDR3 coding sequence is TGTGCCAGCAGCGCTTATAGCGGGGCGGACAATGAGCAGTTCTTC. Translating it yields CASSAYSGADNEQFF.

The V call is TRBV5-1, the J call TRBJ1-2; D unresolved. The CDR3 contains 14 residues. Trimming took 0 bases from V and 8 from J, leaving 14 bases between them. The germline V gene has CDR1 SGHRS and CDR2 YFSETQ. The DNA of the CDR3 is TGCGCCAGCAGCTTGGAACAGCGGATACGGGGCTACACCTTC. This codes for CASSLEQRIRGYTF.

Turning to this clone: This specimen includes other DNA sequences encoding the same CDR3. The rearrangement joins TRBV30 to TRBJ1-1; D remains ambiguous. V was cut by 0 bases and J by 0 bases, with 5 bases left in between. Germline CDR1 is GTSNPN and CDR2 is SVGIG (reference sequence). The CDR3 totals 13 residues. The CDR3 protein is CAWSVRVNTEAFF. The CDR3 nucleotides are TGTGCCTGGAGTGTGAGAGTGAACACTGAAGCTTTCTTT.

This clone was seen a few times. The rearrangement joins TRBV27 to TRBJ2-7, with TRBD1 identical over 7 bases. This CDR3 region has 13 residues. CDR1 MNHEY and CDR2 SMNVEV come from the germline V gene (reference sequence). Trimming cost V 5 bases and J 2 bases; bases outside gene matches: 3. CDR3 in DNA: TGTGCCAGCAGTCCCGGACAGGCCTACGAGCAGTACTTC. Protein product: CASSPGQAYEQYF.

The chain joins TRBV5-1 to TRBJ2-6, with a possible D match to TRBD2 (5 bases). Germline CDR1 SGHRS, CDR2 YFSETQ. The CDR3 extends over 15 amino acids. The V end was cut by 6 bases, the J end by 4 bases, with 14 bases between. CDR3 nucleotide sequence: TGCGCCAGCACCGGTTCGGGGTCCGGGGCCAACGTCCTGACTTTC. Amino acids: CASTGSGSGANVLTF. Together with reference TRBV5-1 and TRBJ2-6, the CDR3 gives the full variable domain: KAGVTQTPRYLIKTRGQQVTLSCSPISGHRSVSWYQQTPGQGLQFLFEYFSETQRNKGNFPGRFSGRQFSNSRSEMNVSTLELGDSALYLCASTGSGSGANVLTFGAGSRLTVL.

This rearrangement joins TRBV12-5 to TRBJ1-2; TRBD1 is a possible D gene (5 bases). Trimming shortened V by 6 bases and J by 5 bases, and 10 bases separated the two germline ends. The CDR3 runs 12 residues. CDR1 and CDR2 (germline): LGHNT, FRNRAP. CDR3 coding DNA: TGTGCTAGTGGAACCGACAGTTATGGCTACACCTTC. This encodes CASGTDSYGYTF.

This chain uses TRBV27 with TRBJ1-5; no clear D. The CDR3 is 14 residues long. CDR1 is MNHEY, CDR2 SMNVEV, per germline (reference sequence). V lost 9 bases and J lost 0, with 12 bases in between. CDR3 residues: CASSRVYSNQPQHF. The CDR3 coding sequence is TGTGCCAGTTCCCGGGTTTATAGCAATCAGCCCCAGCATTTT.

V usage is TRBV6-5 and J usage is TRBJ1-1, with a tentative D call TRBD1 (5 bases). Trimming stripped 6 bases from V and 2 bases from J, with 16 bases between. This CDR3 is built from 15 residues. Germline V gene sequence: CDR1 MNHEY, CDR2 SVGAGI. CDR3 DNA: TGTGCCAGCAGGGCGGGACTCCCAAGAAACACTGAAGCTTTCTTT. Translated, it gives CASRAGLPRNTEAFF.

The chain uses TRBV9 and TRBJ2-7; D is perhaps TRBD1 (7 bases). The CDR3 sequence is 15 residues long. V lost 0 bases to trimming and J lost 1 base, with 11 bases between them. CDR1 is SGDLS, CDR2 YYNGEE, per germline. Here the CDR3 reads CASSVGQGLSYEQYF. In DNA form, the CDR3 reads TGTGCCAGCAGCGTAGGACAGGGACTTTCCTACGAGCAGTACTTC.

The chain employs TRBV27 and TRBJ1-1; D is perhaps TRBD1 (6 bases). The CDR3 runs 15 residues. V gave up 2 bases and J gave up 0 bases, with 10 bases separating them. CDR1 and CDR2 from the germline V gene are MNHEY and SMNVEV (reference sequence). The CDR3 protein is CASSLEDSMNTEAFF. The CDR3 coding sequence is TGTGCCAGCAGTTTAGAGGACAGCATGAACACTGAAGCTTTCTTT.

This chain joins TRBV7-2 and TRBJ2-7, with 13 bases identical to TRBD2. The CDR3 sequence is 15 residues long. Germline trimming cut 0 bases from V and 4 bases from J; bases unmatched to any gene: 0. Germline-derived CDR1 and CDR2 are SGHTA and FQGNSA. CDR3 nucleotide sequence: TGTGCCAGCAGCTTAGCACTAGCGGGGGGGTACGAGCAGTACTTC. Translation gives CASSLALAGGYEQYF.

The chain joins TRBV2 to TRBJ1-2, with 7 bases identical to TRBD1. The germline CDR1 and CDR2 sequences are SNHLY and FYNNEI. The CDR3 sequence is 14 residues long. J was trimmed by 5 bases and V by 5 bases; bases with no gene match: 8. The DNA for the CDR3 is TGTGCCAGCAGTTCCGACAGGGTTGGGTATGGCTACACCTTC. Protein: CASSSDRVGYGYTF.